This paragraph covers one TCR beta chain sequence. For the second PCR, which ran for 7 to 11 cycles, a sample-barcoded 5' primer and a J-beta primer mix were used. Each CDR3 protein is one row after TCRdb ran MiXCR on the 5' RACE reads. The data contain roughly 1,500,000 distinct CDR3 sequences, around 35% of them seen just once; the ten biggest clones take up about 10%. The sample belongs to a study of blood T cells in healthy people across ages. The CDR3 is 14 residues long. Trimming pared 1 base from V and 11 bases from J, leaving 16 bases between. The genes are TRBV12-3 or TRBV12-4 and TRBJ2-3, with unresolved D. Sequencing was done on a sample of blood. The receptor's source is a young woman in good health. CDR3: CASSLGAGTDVQYF. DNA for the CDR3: TGTGCCAGCAGTTTAGGAGCCGGCACAGATGTGCAGTATTTT.